This T cell receptor beta chain appears in the sequencing data of a study of cytomegalovirus exposure and HLA in healthy donors. Points from the study as a whole: Most TCR sequences were seen very rarely across donors, but some public TCRs occurred in many.

While the first cohort had fewer than 850 subjects, the donors belonged to the separate validation cohort of over a hundred subjects. V was trimmed by 4 bases and J by 10 bases, leaving 20 bases between them. Germline values: CDR1 GTSNPN, CDR2 SVGIG (reference sequence). The CDR3 spans 15 residues. Note on this clone: Its target is not known.

Clones were read by immunoSEQ multiplex PCR, and TCRdb kept only the in-frame ones, dropping some. Here the sample spans roughly 330,000 clones, approximately 90% being singletons. The clonotype originates from a woman aged 25 to 39 in good health and CMV-seropositive. The V and J genes are TRBV30 and TRBJ1-6, with D perhaps matching TRBD1 (6 bases). Sequenced: PBMCs. CDR3 DNA: TGTGCCTGGATAGAGGGGGGGATGGCTTTCTCACCCCTCCACTTT. It codes for CAWIEGGMAFSPLHF.